The 2 T cell receptor beta chains reported below all come from one sample, sequenced in a study of T-cell memory formation after mild COVID-19 (dated by TCRdb to the early 2020s). Libraries came from 5' RACE. Data came from an Illumina NovaSeq 6000. Starting from the raw public reads, TCRdb applied fastp trimming at Q25, assembled clones with MiXCR and retained in-frame beta chains. Under each unique CDR3 protein, matching rows form one entry showing the most common genes and DNA. Across this sample there are 350,000 or so distinct CDR3 sequences, with around a fifth seen only once. The ten largest clones represent around a fifth of the sample. Sequenced material: PBMCs or a T cell subset sorted from them (not recorded which). These receptors were obtained from a man aged 18 to 35 who had mild COVID-19 (a few samples of this study predate the infection). The sample titles of this study are shuffled in the database, so cell type and time point are left out; the donor was told from shared clones.

This clonotype came up a few times. The chain employs TRBV6-2 or TRBV6-3 and TRBJ2-7; TRBD2 agrees at 13 bases. CDR1 and CDR2 from the germline V gene are MNHEY and SVGEGT. The CDR3 runs 15 residues. The trim removed 2 bases at V and 3 bases at J, leaving 1 base unmatched. This CDR3 is CASSYRLAGGYEQYV. The CDR3 DNA is TGTGCCAGCAGTTACCGACTAGCGGGGGGCTACGAGCAGTACGTC.

This rearrangement joins TRBV6-2 or TRBV6-3 to TRBJ2-7; no reliable D call. Trimming took 4 bases from V and 6 from J, leaving 10 bases between them. Germline CDR1 and CDR2: MNHEY and SVGEGT. This CDR3 is built from 12 residues. The CDR3 DNA reads TGTGCCAGCAGTTGGGCGGACGGCGAGCAGTACGTC. It translates to CASSWADGEQYV.